The clone carrying this TCR beta chain was seen a handful of times. The CDR3 is made up of 15 amino acids. Germline V CDR1 and CDR2: SGDLS, YYNGEE. The V end was cut by 0 bases, the J end by 7 bases, with 14 bases between. The record originates from a study of blood T cell repertoires in COVID-19. Across the whole study: PBMCs, B-cell-depleted T cells, or T cells were the source of the cDNA or gDNA that made up the material.

Sequencing was performed with immunoSEQ multiplex PCR; in TCRdb, only in-frame clones are kept and a portion is missing. The sample contains some 120,000 clones, approximately 81% of which appear only once. This clonotype was sampled from a man aged 35 to 55 with active or convalescent COVID-19. This chain uses TRBV9 with TRBJ2-1; possibly TRBD1 for D (6 bases). The sequenced sample was peripheral blood. In DNA form, the CDR3 reads TGTGCCAGCAGCGTAGGGGCAGGGGCTGTAAATGAGCAGTTCTTC. Encoded protein: CASSVGAGAVNEQFF. Using reference TRBV9 and TRBJ2-1 for the parts outside the CDR3, the full variable domain is DSGVTQTPKHLITATGQRVTLRCSPRSGDLSVYWYQQSLDQGLQFLIQYYNGEERAKGNILERFSAQQFPDLHSELNLSSLELGDSALYFCASSVGAGAVNEQFFGPGTRLTVL.